One T cell receptor (beta chain) is described in this entry. CDR3 length equals 14 residues. V gave up 4 bases and J gave up 4 bases, with 14 bases separating them. The germline CDR1 and CDR2 sequences are SGHDT and YYEEEE. This sample stems from a study of blood T cell repertoires in COVID-19. Recruits, aged roughly 18 to 95 years, lived in some 25 US areas. TCRdb keeps only in-frame clones here, not all; method: immunoSEQ multiplex PCR. The data hold around 280,000 clones, with roughly 89% observed a single time. The chain uses TRBV5-6 and TRBJ1-2; the D gene is possibly TRBD1 (6 bases). The receptor's source is a woman aged 35 to 49 who had recovered from COVID-19. Sample: PBMCs or T cells enriched from blood (not recorded which). This CDR3 is CASSRDTRGYGYTF. The CDR3 bases are TGTGCCAGCAGCCGGGACACCCGGGGCTATGGCTACACCTTC.